The entry that follows covers one TCR beta chain sequence. Its specific antigen is unknown. Germline is not matched at one junction end, which may reflect a read error. Flow cytometry had shown CD8+CD57+ cell expansion in the patients selected for sequencing. Every patient had severe acquired aplastic anemia, diagnosed using the International Study of Aplastic Anemia and Agranulocytosis and Camitta criteria. No patient had received any therapy when blood was sampled. In the study, sorted CD4+ and CD8+ blood T cells from patients with severe aplastic anemia and from healthy subjects underwent deep sequencing of TCR repertoires. Patients were enrolled in the USA under clinicaltrials.gov protocols 00001620, 01623167, 00001397, 00071045, 00081523 and 00961064. Ficoll-Paque density gradient centrifugation was used to isolate peripheral blood mononuclear cells. Before DNA extraction, CD4+ and CD8+ T cells were sorted with FACS or magnetic beads.

Via the germline V gene, CDR1 is SGHTA and CDR2 FQGNSA. The cysteine opens and the phenylalanine closes a CDR3 of 14 amino acids. The only DNA kept is the CDR3, 42 bases in frame from the first base. This specimen belongs to a study of CD8+CD57+ T cells in acquired aplastic anemia (dated by TCRdb to 2017 to 2018). Background on the whole study: DNA extracted from sorted CD4+ and CD8+ cells had a mean of roughly 3.3 ug, with a range of roughly 0.17 to 27.4 ug. CD8+CD57+ expansion was defined as frequency above the mean frequency observed in healthy subjects. What the study reported, not specific to this receptor: CD8+ Simpson's diversity did not differ significantly between patients and healthy controls (P=0.060). Although 25 to 30 CD8+ CDR3 sequences were shared by patients and controls, these sequences appeared highly expressed in patients and within the immunodominant clones of patients.

Profiling of TCR beta VDJ combinations and CDR3 sequences used genomic DNA as the template. An Illumina HiSeq 2000 was used for TCR repertoire sequencing. The original methods were these. Repertoire assessment relied on Simpson's diversity index, CDR3 size and DJ length profiles, and TRBV/TRBJ rearrangement plots. The immunodominant clone was defined as the most abundant DNA sequence in deep sequencing data. CDR3 amino acid sequences were checked for sharing between subjects and were compared against published repertoires and the VDJdb database. Clones were called with MiXCR by TCRdb after fastp trimmed the public reads at Q25, and only in-frame beta chains were retained. A single entry per CDR3 protein holds the most common genes and DNA from its merged rows. The V and J calls were not made by the authors but by TCRdb's processing. The sample includes roughly 250,000 distinct CDR3 sequences, with roughly 80% observed a single time. The top ten clonotypes cover approximately 40% of the sample.

The chain employs TRBV7-2 and TRBJ2-5; D gene: possibly TRBD1, on 5 matching bases. Input material: sorted CD4+, CD8+, or CD8+CD57+ T cells (not recorded which) from PBMCs. This sequence was found in a human donor with aplastic anemia. The sequenced DNA is TGTGCCACCAGCTGGGGCAACGGCCAAGAGACCCAGTACTTC. It encodes CATSWGNGQETQYF. Outside the CDR3, residues come from the reference TRBV7-2 and TRBJ2-5 proteins, so the full variable domain is: GAGVSQSPSNKVTEKGKDVELRCDPISGHTALYWYRQSLGQGLEFLIYFQGNSAPDKSGLPSDRFSAERTGGSVSTLTIQRTQQEDSAVYLCATSWGNGQETQYFGPGTRLLVL.